The rows below give T cell receptor beta chains drawn from one sample of a study of T cells in Graves' hyperthyroidism and ophthalmopathy. TCRdb reprocessed the multiplex PCR reads with MiXCR, giving one entry per CDR3 protein. Among a few hundred thousand distinct CDR3 sequences listed, around 20% were seen once. Input material: blood. The receptors come from a man aged 18 to 29 with Graves' hyperthyroidism. The CDR3 runs from the conserved cysteine through the conserved F or W. A D gene is named only where the DNA matches it firmly. Clone size is not always given. Where it is, it says once, few, many or a class for expanded clones.

v_call: TRBV28
d_call: .
clone_size: .
j_call: TRBJ1-6
cdr3_aa: CASNRDTAPLHF
cdr3_nt: TGTGCCAGCAACCGGGATACCGCACCCCTCCACTTT

v_call: TRBV28
d_call: .
clone_size: many
j_call: TRBJ2-7
cdr3_aa: CASSPAYEQYF
cdr3_nt: TGTGCCAGCAGTCCTGCCTACGAGCAGTACTTC

v_call: TRBV2
d_call: .
clone_size: .
j_call: TRBJ2-7
cdr3_aa: CASRKTDSSYEQYF
cdr3_nt: TGTGCCAGCAGGAAGACGGACTCTTCCTACGAGCAGTACTTC

v_call: TRBV15
d_call: .
clone_size: .
j_call: TRBJ1-1
cdr3_aa: CATSRDYGGKNTEAFF
cdr3_nt: TGTGCCACCAGCAGAGATTATGGGGGAAAGAACACTGAAGCTTTCTTT

v_call: TRBV6-1
d_call: TRBD1
clone_size: .
j_call: TRBJ2-2
cdr3_aa: CASSEALGGGAGELFF
cdr3_nt: TGTGCCAGCAGTGAAGCGCTAGGGGGCGGCGCCGGGGAGCTGTTTTTT

v_call: TRBV12-3/TRBV12-4
d_call: TRBD2
clone_size: many
j_call: TRBJ2-7
cdr3_aa: CASTGSGGTFRQYF
cdr3_nt: TGTGCCAGCACGGGGAGCGGGGGGACTTTCAGGCAGTACTTC

v_call: TRBV9
d_call: .
clone_size: many
j_call: TRBJ1-1
cdr3_aa: CASSVAPNTEAFF
cdr3_nt: TGTGCCAGCAGCGTAGCTCCGAACACTGAAGCTTTCTTT

v_call: TRBV29-1
d_call: .
clone_size: .
j_call: TRBJ2-7
cdr3_aa: CSVDAGKSEQYF
cdr3_nt: TGCAGTGTTGATGCAGGAAAGTCCGAGCAGTACTTC

v_call: TRBV3-1
d_call: .
clone_size: .
j_call: TRBJ1-2
cdr3_aa: CASSRGVIRDYGYTF
cdr3_nt: TGTGCCAGCAGCCGAGGGGTTATCCGGGACTATGGCTACACCTTC

v_call: TRBV13
d_call: TRBD2
clone_size: .
j_call: TRBJ2-5
cdr3_aa: CASSRRGTKETQYF
cdr3_nt: TGTGCCAGCAGCCGGCGGGGGACCAAAGAGACCCAGTACTTC

v_call: TRBV20-1
d_call: TRBD1
clone_size: few
j_call: TRBJ1-1
cdr3_aa: CSARDRVRGLTEAFF
cdr3_nt: TGCAGTGCTAGAGATCGAGTGAGGGGGCTAACTGAAGCTTTCTTT

v_call: TRBV30
d_call: .
clone_size: .
j_call: TRBJ2-5
cdr3_aa: CAWSSDQQETQYF
cdr3_nt: TGTGCCTGGAGCAGTGACCAACAAGAGACCCAGTACTTC

v_call: TRBV20-1
d_call: TRBD1
clone_size: few
j_call: TRBJ1-2
cdr3_aa: CSARPMGQSNYGYTF
cdr3_nt: TGCAGTGCTAGACCCATGGGACAGAGTAACTATGGCTACACCTTC

v_call: TRBV6-1
d_call: .
clone_size: .
j_call: TRBJ2-7
cdr3_aa: CTCSELSGYEQYF
cdr3_nt: TGTACCTGCAGTGAACTTTCAGGCTACGAGCAGTACTTC

v_call: TRBV20-1
d_call: .
clone_size: few
j_call: TRBJ1-5
cdr3_aa: CSGGVGTSRQPQHF
cdr3_nt: TGCAGTGGAGGGGTGGGGACCTCCAGGCAGCCCCAGCATTTT

v_call: TRBV28
d_call: TRBD1
clone_size: .
j_call: TRBJ1-1
cdr3_aa: CQARTGAMNTEAFF
cdr3_nt: TGTCAGGCCCGGACAGGGGCAATGAACACTGAAGCTTTCTTT

v_call: TRBV20-1
d_call: .
clone_size: many
j_call: TRBJ1-2
cdr3_aa: CSAAYLRQDFWGGYTF
cdr3_nt: TGCAGTGCTGCCTACCTAAGACAGGACTTCTGGGGTGGCTACACCTTC

v_call: TRBV12-3/TRBV12-4
d_call: TRBD2
clone_size: few
j_call: TRBJ2-5
cdr3_aa: CASTRAGGETQYF
cdr3_nt: TGTGCCAGCACTCGAGCGGGAGGTGAGACCCAGTACTTC

v_call: TRBV12-3/TRBV12-4
d_call: .
clone_size: many
j_call: TRBJ2-7
cdr3_aa: CASSFGLWDYEQYF
cdr3_nt: TGTGCCAGCAGTTTTGGGCTTTGGGACTACGAGCAGTACTTC

v_call: TRBV11-2
d_call: TRBD1
clone_size: .
j_call: TRBJ1-2
cdr3_aa: CASSLNPGQGGGGYTF
cdr3_nt: TGTGCCAGCAGCTTAAATCCGGGACAGGGAGGAGGGGGCTACACCTTC

v_call: TRBV11-2
d_call: .
clone_size: many
j_call: TRBJ2-7
cdr3_aa: CASSFAGPTYEQYF
cdr3_nt: TGTGCCAGCAGCTTTGCGGGTCCCACCTACGAGCAGTACTTC

v_call: TRBV12-3/TRBV12-4
d_call: TRBD1
clone_size: .
j_call: TRBJ2-7
cdr3_aa: CASSPGELTGGYEQYF
cdr3_nt: TGTGCCAGCAGTCCCGGGGAATTGACAGGGGGGTACGAGCAGTACTTC

v_call: TRBV11-3
d_call: TRBD1
clone_size: .
j_call: TRBJ2-1
cdr3_aa: CASSLEGTGDDEQFF
cdr3_nt: TGTGCCAGCAGCTTAGAGGGGACAGGGGACGATGAGCAGTTCTTC

v_call: TRBV19
d_call: TRBD1
clone_size: many
j_call: TRBJ1-5
cdr3_aa: CASSIGGGPGQPQHF
cdr3_nt: TGTGCCAGTAGTATCGGAGGGGGCCCAGGGCAGCCCCAGCATTTT

v_call: TRBV28
d_call: .
clone_size: many
j_call: TRBJ2-2
cdr3_aa: CASSPYGVAGELFF
cdr3_nt: TGTGCCAGCAGTCCATATGGCGTCGCCGGGGAGCTGTTTTTT

v_call: TRBV20-1
d_call: .
clone_size: .
j_call: TRBJ1-2
cdr3_aa: CSASMGNYGYTF
cdr3_nt: TGCAGTGCTAGTATGGGCAACTATGGCTACACCTTC

v_call: TRBV5-1
d_call: .
clone_size: many
j_call: TRBJ2-2
cdr3_aa: CASSLVYARNTGELFF
cdr3_nt: TGCGCCAGCAGCTTGGTTTACGCCCGGAACACCGGGGAGCTGTTTTTT

v_call: TRBV20-1
d_call: .
clone_size: .
j_call: TRBJ2-7
cdr3_aa: CSASKRGATYEQYF
cdr3_nt: TGCAGTGCTAGCAAGAGGGGGGCTACGTACGAGCAGTACTTC

v_call: TRBV7-2
d_call: TRBD1
clone_size: many
j_call: TRBJ2-7
cdr3_aa: CASSPMTGFVHEQYF
cdr3_nt: TGTGCCAGCAGCCCAATGACAGGGTTCGTCCACGAGCAGTACTTC

v_call: TRBV28
d_call: TRBD2
clone_size: .
j_call: TRBJ2-5
cdr3_aa: CASSRTSGGPQETQYF
cdr3_nt: TGTGCCAGCAGTCGGACTAGCGGGGGGCCGCAAGAGACCCAGTACTTC

v_call: TRBV12-3/TRBV12-4
d_call: TRBD1
clone_size: many
j_call: TRBJ2-5
cdr3_aa: CASNRDSHQETQYF
cdr3_nt: TGTGCCAGCAACCGGGACAGTCACCAAGAGACCCAGTACTTC

v_call: TRBV7-9
d_call: .
clone_size: few
j_call: TRBJ1-1
cdr3_aa: CASKPPTMNTEAFF
cdr3_nt: TGTGCCAGCAAACCACCCACCATGAACACTGAAGCTTTCTTT

v_call: TRBV29-1
d_call: .
clone_size: many
j_call: TRBJ2-6
cdr3_aa: CSVSGTEETGANVLTF
cdr3_nt: TGCAGCGTTTCCGGGACTGAGGAAACTGGGGCCAACGTCCTGACTTTC